This TCR beta chain appears in the sequencing data of a study of technical replicates of blood from a few donors. In germline, CDR1 is SGHRS, CDR2 YFSETQ. V trimming: 4 bases; J trimming: 5 bases; junction bases outside the gene matches: 4. The CDR3 consists of 14 residues. Produced via immunoSEQ multiplex PCR; TCRdb's table is partial and in-frame only. There are roughly 80,000 clones in the sample; about 92% occur only once, and less than 0.3% lies in the top ten. The chain couples TRBV5-1 to TRBJ2-3; TRBD2 matches 10 bases. Specimen: T cells isolated from PBMCs. The source is a human donor in good health. The CDR3 loop reads CASSRAGGQDTQYF. CDR3 DNA sequence: TGCGCCAGCAGCAGAGCGGGAGGGCAAGATACGCAGTATTTT.